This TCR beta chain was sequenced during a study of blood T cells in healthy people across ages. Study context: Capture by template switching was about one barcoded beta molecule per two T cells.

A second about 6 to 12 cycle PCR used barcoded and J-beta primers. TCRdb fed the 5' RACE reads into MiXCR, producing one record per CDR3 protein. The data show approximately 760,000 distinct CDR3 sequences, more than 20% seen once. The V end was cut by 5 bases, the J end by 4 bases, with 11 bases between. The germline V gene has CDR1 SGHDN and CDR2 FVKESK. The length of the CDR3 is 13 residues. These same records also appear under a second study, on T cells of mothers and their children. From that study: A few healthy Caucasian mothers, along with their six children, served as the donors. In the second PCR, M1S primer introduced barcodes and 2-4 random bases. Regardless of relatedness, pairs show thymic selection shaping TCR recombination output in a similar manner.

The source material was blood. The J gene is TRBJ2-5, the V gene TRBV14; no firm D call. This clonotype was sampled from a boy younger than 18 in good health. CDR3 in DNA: TGTGCCAGCAGCAAGGAGATGGGAGAGACCCAGTACTTC. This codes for CASSKEMGETQYF.